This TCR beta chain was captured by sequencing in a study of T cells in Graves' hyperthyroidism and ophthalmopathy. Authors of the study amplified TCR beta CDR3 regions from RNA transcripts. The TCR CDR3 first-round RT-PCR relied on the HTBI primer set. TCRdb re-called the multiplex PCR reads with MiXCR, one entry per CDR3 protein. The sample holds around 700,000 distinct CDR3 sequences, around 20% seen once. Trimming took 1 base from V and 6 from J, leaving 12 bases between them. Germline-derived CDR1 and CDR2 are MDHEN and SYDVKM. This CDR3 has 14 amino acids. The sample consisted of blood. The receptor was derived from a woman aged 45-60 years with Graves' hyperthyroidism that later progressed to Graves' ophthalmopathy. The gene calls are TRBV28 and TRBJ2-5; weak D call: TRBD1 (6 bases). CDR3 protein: CASSLSGTMKTQYF. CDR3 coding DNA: TGTGCCAGCAGTTTATCCGGGACAATGAAGACCCAGTACTTC.